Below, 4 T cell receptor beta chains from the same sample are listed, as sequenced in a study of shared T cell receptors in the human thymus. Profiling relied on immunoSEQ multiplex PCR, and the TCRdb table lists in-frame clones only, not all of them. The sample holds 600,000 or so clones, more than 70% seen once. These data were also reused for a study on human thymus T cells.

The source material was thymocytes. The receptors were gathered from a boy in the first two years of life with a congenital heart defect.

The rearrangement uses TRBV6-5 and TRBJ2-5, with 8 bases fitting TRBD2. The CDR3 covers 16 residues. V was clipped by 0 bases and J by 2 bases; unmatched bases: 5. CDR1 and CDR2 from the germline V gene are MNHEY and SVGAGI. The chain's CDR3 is CASSYSATSVQETQYF. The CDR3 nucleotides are TGTGCCAGCAGTTACTCCGCGACTAGCGTACAAGAGACCCAGTACTTC.

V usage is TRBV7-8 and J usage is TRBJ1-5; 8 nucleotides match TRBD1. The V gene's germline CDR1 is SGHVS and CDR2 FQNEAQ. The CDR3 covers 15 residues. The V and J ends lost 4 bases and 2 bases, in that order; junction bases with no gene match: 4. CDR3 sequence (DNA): TGTGCCAGCAGCTCAGCGGACAGGGGCAATCAGCCCCAGCATTTT. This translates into CASSSADRGNQPQHF.

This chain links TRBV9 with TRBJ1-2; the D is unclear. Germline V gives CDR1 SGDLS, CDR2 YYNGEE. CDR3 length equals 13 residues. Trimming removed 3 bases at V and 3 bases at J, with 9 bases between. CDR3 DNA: TGTGCCAGCAGCGGCAGGATCCACTATGGCTACACCTTC. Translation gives CASSGRIHYGYTF. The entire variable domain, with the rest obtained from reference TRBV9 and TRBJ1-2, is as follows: DSGVTQTPKHLITATGQRVTLRCSPRSGDLSVYWYQQSLDQGLQFLIQYYNGEERAKGNILERFSAQQFPDLHSELNLSSLELGDSALYFCASSGRIHYGYTFGSGTRLTVV.

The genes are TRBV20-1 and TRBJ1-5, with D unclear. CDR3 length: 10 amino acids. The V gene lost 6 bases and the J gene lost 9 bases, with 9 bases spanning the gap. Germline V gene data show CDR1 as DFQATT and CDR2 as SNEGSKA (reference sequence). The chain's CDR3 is CSAGGGPQHF. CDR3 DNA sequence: TGCAGTGCCGGCGGTGGGCCCCAGCATTTT.